The 7 T cell receptor beta chains below come from one sample, sequenced in a study of blood T cell repertoires in COVID-19. TCRdb's copy holds only in-frame clones and misses some; the assay was immunoSEQ multiplex PCR. The sample lists approximately 67,000 clones, over 80% occurring once. The sequenced material came from peripheral blood. The receptors originated from a middle-aged man with active COVID-19.

This chain connects TRBV24-1 to TRBJ2-5; possibly TRBD1 for D (6 bases). CDR3 length equals 13 residues. V was cut by 6 bases and J by 4 bases, with 11 bases left in between. The germline gives CDR1 KGHDR, CDR2 SFDVKD. CDR3 region: CATSPQGRETQYF. CDR3 coding DNA: TGTGCCACCAGTCCGCAGGGGAGAGAGACCCAGTACTTC.

The chain joins TRBV7-9 to TRBJ2-7, with D uncertain. CDR3 length: 16 residues. Germline V gene sequence: CDR1 SEHNR, CDR2 FQNEAQ (reference sequence). V lost 1 base and J 0 bases, leaving 13 bases between the germline ends. As DNA, the CDR3 is TGTGCCAGCAGCTTAGTTGGCGGCATGTTCTCCTACGAGCAGTACTTC. Translation gives CASSLVGGMFSYEQYF.

The chain employs TRBV3-1 (or the pseudogene TRBV3-2) and TRBJ2-7, with D hard to call. Germline V gene data show CDR1 as LGHDT and CDR2 as YNNKEL (reference sequence). The CDR3 contains 11 residues. V lost 3 bases and J lost 3, with 3 bases in between. CDR3 protein: CASSQSYEQYF. The DNA of the CDR3 is TGTGCCAGCAGCCAGAGCTACGAGCAGTACTTC.

The chain links TRBV6-5 to TRBJ1-2; D is uncertain. V was pared by 2 bases and J by 4 bases, with 11 bases between. Germline V gene sequence: CDR1 MNHEY, CDR2 SVGAGI. The length of the CDR3 is 14 residues. CDR3 nucleotide sequence: TGTGCCAGCAGTTACCGTCCGGCGGGCTATGGCTACACCTTC. This translates into CASSYRPAGYGYTF.

The genes are TRBV2 and TRBJ1-2; 9 bases match TRBD1. J was trimmed by 5 bases and V by 10 bases; bases with no gene match: 11. Germline V CDR1 and CDR2: SNHLY, FYNNEI. CDR3 length equals 14 residues. The chain's CDR3 is CATTGQGRGYGYTF. The CDR3 region has the DNA TGTGCCACCACGGGACAGGGCCGAGGATATGGCTACACCTTC.

Here the CDR3 reads CATSRGRHPTVEAFF. In nucleotides, the CDR3 is TGTGCCACCAGCAGAGGCCGACATCCTACAGTTGAAGCTTTCTTT. This sequence joins TRBV15 and TRBJ1-1; D is uncertain. The ends were cut back, 1 base at V and 7 bases at J, with 16 bases in the middle. Germline lookup yields CDR1 LNHNV and CDR2 YYDKDF (reference sequence). The CDR3 runs to 15 residues.

The chain uses TRBV3-1 (or the pseudogene TRBV3-2) and TRBJ2-3, with TRBD1 identical over 10 bases. The V segment lost 2 bases and the J segment 4 bases; nucleotides outside the gene matches: 6. The CDR3 contains 16 residues. Germline CDR1 LGHDT, CDR2 YNNKEL (reference sequence). Written as DNA, the CDR3 is TGTGCCAGCAGCCAATACGGACAGGGGGTAGCAGATACGCAGTATTTT. Encoded protein: CASSQYGQGVADTQYF.